These T cell receptor beta chains were read from a single sample in a study of a mutant IDH1 vaccine in newly diagnosed glioma. Clones were sequenced by immunoSEQ multiplex PCR, and TCRdb holds only the in-frame ones, with some missing. The sample includes about 59,000 clones, 80% to 95% of them seen just once. The source was PBMCs, collected from a glioma patient treated with radiotherapy, temozolomide or both. These receptors originate from a man aged 45 to 65 with glioma. The CDR3 runs from the conserved cysteine through the conserved F or W. A D gene is named only where the DNA matches it firmly. Clone sizes are given selectively: once, few, many, or a class where the clone is expanded.

>-|TRBJ2-7|-|TRBV2
TGTGCCAGCAGCCCTACTAGACCGGCGTACGAGCAGTACTTC
CASSPTRPAYEQYF
>-|TRBJ1-2|-|TRBV5-1
TGCGCCAGCAGTACTGACCGCTATGGCTACACCTTC
CASSTDRYGYTF
>-|TRBJ1-2|TRBD1|TRBV4-2
TGTGCCAGCAGGGGACAGCCTTTCTATGGCTACACCTTC
CASRGQPFYGYTF
>-|TRBJ1-2|-|TRBV4-3
TGCGCCAGCAGCCAAGATAACGGGGATAGTGGCTACACCTTC
CASSQDNGDSGYTF
>-|TRBJ2-7|TRBD2|TRBV7-2
TGTGCCAGCAGCTTAGCCGGACTAGCGGGGACCTACGAGCAGTACTTC
CASSLAGLAGTYEQYF
>-|TRBJ1-4|TRBD1|TRBV7-9
TGTGCCAGCAGCTTAGACAGGGGCTACGGGGGGCTCGCTAATGAAAAACTGTTTTTT
CASSLDRGYGGLANEKLFF
>-|TRBJ2-1|TRBD1|TRBV27
TGTGCCAGCAGACCGGGACAGGGGCACAATGAGCAGTTCTTC
CASRPGQGHNEQFF
>-|TRBJ1-5|-|TRBV28
TGTGCCAGCAGTTCTGGGGGAAGCAATCAGCCCCAGCATTTT
CASSSGGSNQPQHF
>-|TRBJ2-5|TRBD1|TRBV11-2
TGTGCCAGCAGCTTACGACAGGGCCAAGAGACCCAGTACTTC
CASSLRQGQETQYF
>once|TRBJ1-1|-|TRBV19
TGTGCCAGTAGTATAGTCCCAGGCAACACTGAAGCTTTCTTT
CASSIVPGNTEAFF
>-|TRBJ2-3|TRBD2|TRBV5-1
TGCGCCAGCAGCGGGCGGACTAGCGGGAGGACACGCACAGATACGCAGTATTTT
CASSGRTSGRTRTDTQYF
>-|TRBJ2-7|-|TRBV9
TGTGCCAGCAGCGTGTTGGGAGGACGGCAGTACTTC
CASSVLGGRQYF
>-|TRBJ2-7|-|TRBV7-2
TGTGCCAGCAACTCTGGCTCTTACGAGCAGTACTTC
CASNSGSYEQYF